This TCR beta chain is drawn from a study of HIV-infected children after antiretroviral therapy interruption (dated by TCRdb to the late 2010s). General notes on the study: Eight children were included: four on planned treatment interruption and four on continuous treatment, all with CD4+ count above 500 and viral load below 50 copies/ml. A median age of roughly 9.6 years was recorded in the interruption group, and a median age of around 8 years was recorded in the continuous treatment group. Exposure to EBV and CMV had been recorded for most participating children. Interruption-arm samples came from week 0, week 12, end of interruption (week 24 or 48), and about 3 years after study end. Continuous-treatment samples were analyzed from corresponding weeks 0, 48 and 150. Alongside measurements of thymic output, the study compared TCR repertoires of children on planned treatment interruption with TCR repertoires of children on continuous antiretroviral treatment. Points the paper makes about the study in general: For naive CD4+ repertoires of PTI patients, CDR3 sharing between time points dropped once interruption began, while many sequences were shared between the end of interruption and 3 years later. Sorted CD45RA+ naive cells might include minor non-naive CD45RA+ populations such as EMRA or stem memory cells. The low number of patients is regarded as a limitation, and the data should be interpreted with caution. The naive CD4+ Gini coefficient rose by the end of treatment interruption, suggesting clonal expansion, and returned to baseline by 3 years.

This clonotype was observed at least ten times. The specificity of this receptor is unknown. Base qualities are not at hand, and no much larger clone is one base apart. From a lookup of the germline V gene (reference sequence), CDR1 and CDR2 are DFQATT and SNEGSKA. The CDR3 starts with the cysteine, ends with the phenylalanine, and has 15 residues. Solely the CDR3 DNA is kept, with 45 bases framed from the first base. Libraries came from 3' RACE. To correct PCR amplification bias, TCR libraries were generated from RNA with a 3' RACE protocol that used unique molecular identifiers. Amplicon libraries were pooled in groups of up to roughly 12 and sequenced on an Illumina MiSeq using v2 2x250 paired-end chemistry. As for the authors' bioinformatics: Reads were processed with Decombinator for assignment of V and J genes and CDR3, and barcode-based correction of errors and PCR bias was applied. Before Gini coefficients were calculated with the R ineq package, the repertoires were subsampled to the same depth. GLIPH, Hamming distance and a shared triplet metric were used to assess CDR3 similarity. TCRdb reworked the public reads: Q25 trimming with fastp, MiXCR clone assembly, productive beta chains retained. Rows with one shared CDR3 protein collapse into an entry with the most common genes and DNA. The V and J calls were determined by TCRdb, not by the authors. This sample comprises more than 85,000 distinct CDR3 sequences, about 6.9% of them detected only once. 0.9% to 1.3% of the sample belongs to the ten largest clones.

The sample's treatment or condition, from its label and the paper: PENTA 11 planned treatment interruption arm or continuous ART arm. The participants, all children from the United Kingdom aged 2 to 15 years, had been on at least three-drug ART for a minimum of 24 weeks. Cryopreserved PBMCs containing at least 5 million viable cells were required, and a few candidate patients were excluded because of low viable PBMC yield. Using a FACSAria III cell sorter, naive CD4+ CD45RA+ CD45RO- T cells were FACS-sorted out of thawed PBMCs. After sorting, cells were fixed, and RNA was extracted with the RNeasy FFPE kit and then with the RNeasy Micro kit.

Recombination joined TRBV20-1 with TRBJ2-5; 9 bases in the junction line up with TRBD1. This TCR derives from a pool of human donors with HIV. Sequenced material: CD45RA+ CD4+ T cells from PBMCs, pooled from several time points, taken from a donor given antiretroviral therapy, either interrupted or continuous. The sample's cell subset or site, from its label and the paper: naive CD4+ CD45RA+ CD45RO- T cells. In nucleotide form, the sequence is TGCAAGAGCCCGGGACAGGGTTTGGATACGGAGACCCAGTACTTC. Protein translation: CKSPGQGLDTETQYF.